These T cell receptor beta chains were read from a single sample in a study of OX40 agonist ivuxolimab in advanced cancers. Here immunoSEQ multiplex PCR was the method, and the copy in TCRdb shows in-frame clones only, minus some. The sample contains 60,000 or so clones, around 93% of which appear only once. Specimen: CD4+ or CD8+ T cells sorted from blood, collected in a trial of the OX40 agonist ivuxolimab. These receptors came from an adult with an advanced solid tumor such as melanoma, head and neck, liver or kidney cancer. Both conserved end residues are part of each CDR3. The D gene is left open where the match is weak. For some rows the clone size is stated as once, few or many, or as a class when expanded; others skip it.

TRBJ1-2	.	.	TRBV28	CASRGYDYGYTF	TGTGCCAGCAGGGGGTATGACTATGGCTACACCTTC
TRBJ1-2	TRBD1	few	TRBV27	CASSLGDRGQGGYTF	TGTGCCAGCAGTTTAGGGGACAGGGGGCAAGGTGGCTACACCTTC
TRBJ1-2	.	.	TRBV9	CASSPSPLWGYTF	TGTGCCAGCAGCCCCTCCCCCCTTTGGGGCTACACCTTC
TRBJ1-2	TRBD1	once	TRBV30	CAWSVRDRRHYGYTF	TGTGCCTGGAGTGTAAGGGACAGGCGACACTATGGCTACACCTTC
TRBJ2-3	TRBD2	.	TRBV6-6	CASSPEREIADTQYF	TGTGCCAGCAGTCCTGAGCGGGAGATCGCAGATACGCAGTATTTT
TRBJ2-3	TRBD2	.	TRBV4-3	CASSPGLAGVDTQYF	TGCGCCAGCAGCCCGGGACTAGCGGGAGTTGACACGCAGTATTTT
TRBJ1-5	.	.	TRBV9	CASSVDLSMNQPQHF	TGTGCCAGCAGTGTCGATCTCTCCATGAATCAGCCCCAGCATTTT
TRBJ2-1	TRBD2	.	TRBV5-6	CASSSWTSADNEQFF	TGTGCCAGCAGCTCCTGGACTAGCGCGGACAATGAGCAGTTCTTC
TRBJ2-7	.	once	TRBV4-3	CASSQDRFRDEQYF	TGCGCCAGCAGCCAAGATAGGTTCAGGGACGAGCAGTACTTC
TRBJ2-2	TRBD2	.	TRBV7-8	CASSPTSGTNTGELFF	TGTGCCAGCAGCCCTACTAGCGGGACTAACACCGGGGAGCTGTTTTTT
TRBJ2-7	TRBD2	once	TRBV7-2	CASSLEAGLAPRGEQYF	TGTGCCAGCAGCTTAGAAGCGGGACTAGCCCCTCGAGGAGAGCAGTACTTC
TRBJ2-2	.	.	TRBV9	CASSGRGDTLDTGELFF	TGTGCCAGCAGTGGGAGGGGGGACACCTTAGACACCGGGGAGCTGTTTTTT
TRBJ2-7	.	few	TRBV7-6	CASSLAETRYEQYF	TGTGCCAGCAGCTTAGCCGAGACACGTTACGAGCAGTACTTC
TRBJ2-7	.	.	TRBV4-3	CASSQGPYYEQYF	TGCGCCAGCAGCCAGGGACCCTACTACGAGCAGTACTTC
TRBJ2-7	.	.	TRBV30	CAWSARWLEQYF	TGTGCCTGGAGTGCCCGGTGGCTCGAGCAGTACTTC
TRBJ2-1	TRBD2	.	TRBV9	CASSVSAGGYNEQFF	TGTGCCAGCAGCGTGTCAGCGGGAGGGTACAATGAGCAGTTCTTC
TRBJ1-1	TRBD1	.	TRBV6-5	CASSSVRGLNTEAFF	TGTGCCAGCAGTTCAGTCAGGGGGTTGAACACTGAAGCTTTCTTT
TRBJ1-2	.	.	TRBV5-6	CASSLSSSGRGGYGYTF	TGTGCCAGCAGCTTGTCGTCTTCGGGCAGGGGAGGCTATGGCTACACCTTC
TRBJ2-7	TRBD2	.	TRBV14	CASSQDTSGRAREQYF	TGTGCCAGCAGCCAAGATACTAGCGGGAGGGCCAGGGAGCAGTACTTC
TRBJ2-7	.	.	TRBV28	CASRSTALARTYEQYF	TGTGCCAGCAGGTCGACAGCTTTAGCGAGGACCTACGAGCAGTACTTC
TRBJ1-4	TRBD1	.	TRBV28	CASSDQGAAGEKLFF	TGTGCCAGCAGTGACCAGGGGGCGGCAGGTGAAAAACTGTTTTTT
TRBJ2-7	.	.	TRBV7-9	CASSHRDFIYEQYF	TGTGCCAGCAGCCATAGGGACTTTATCTACGAGCAGTACTTC
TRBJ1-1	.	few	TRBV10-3	CAIRRGQHTILTEAFF	TGTGCCATCAGGCGCGGACAGCACACGATACTTACTGAAGCTTTCTTT
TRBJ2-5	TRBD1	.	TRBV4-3	CASSPTRGRAETQYF	TGCGCCAGCAGCCCTACTAGGGGGCGGGCAGAGACCCAGTACTTC
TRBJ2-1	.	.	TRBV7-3	CASSLFGSSYNEQFF	TGTGCCAGCAGCTTATTTGGAAGCTCCTACAATGAGCAGTTCTTC
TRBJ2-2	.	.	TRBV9	CASSVVSGRELFF	TGTGCCAGCAGCGTAGTGAGTGGGAGGGAGCTGTTTTTT
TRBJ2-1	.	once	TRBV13	CASSSAGMGASYNEQFF	TGTGCCAGCAGCTCCGCCGGGATGGGAGCGTCCTACAATGAGCAGTTCTTC
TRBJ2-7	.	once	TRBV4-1	CASSHLGYEQYF	TGCGCCAGCAGCCATCTAGGCTACGAGCAGTACTTC
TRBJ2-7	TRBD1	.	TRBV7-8	CASRPGQGLNEQYF	TGTGCCAGCAGACCGGGACAGGGGCTCAACGAGCAGTACTTC
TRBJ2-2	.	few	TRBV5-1	CASSFLGELFF	TGCGCCAGCAGCTTCCTCGGGGAGCTGTTTTTT
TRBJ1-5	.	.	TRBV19	CASSTRHNSNQPQHF	TGTGCCAGTAGTACCCGACATAATAGCAATCAGCCCCAGCATTTT
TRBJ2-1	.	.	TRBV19	CASSISSDTSYNEQFF	TGTGCCAGTAGTATTTCTAGCGATACCTCCTACAATGAGCAGTTCTTC
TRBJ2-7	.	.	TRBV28	CASRFPGDYEQYF	TGTGCCAGCCGTTTTCCAGGGGACTACGAGCAGTACTTC
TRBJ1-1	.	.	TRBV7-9	CASSLLGAPTEAFF	TGTGCCAGCAGCTTGTTGGGGGCCCCCACTGAAGCTTTCTTT
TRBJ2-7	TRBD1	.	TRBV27	CASSPGTGTSYEQYF	TGTGCCAGCAGTCCCGGGACAGGGACTTCCTACGAGCAGTACTTC
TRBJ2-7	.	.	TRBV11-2	CASSLGSYEQYF	TGTGCCAGCAGCCTGGGTTCCTACGAGCAGTACTTC
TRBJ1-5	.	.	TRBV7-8	CASSLALLPNQPQHF	TGTGCCAGCAGCTTAGCGCTTCTCCCCAATCAGCCCCAGCATTTT
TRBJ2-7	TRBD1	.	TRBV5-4	CASSAGQGGYEQYF	TGTGCCAGCAGCGCAGGACAGGGCGGCTACGAGCAGTACTTC
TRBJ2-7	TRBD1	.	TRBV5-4	CASSRQGSYEQYF	TGTGCCAGCAGCCGACAGGGCTCCTACGAGCAGTACTTC
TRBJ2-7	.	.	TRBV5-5	CASSLSAAYEQYF	TGTGCCAGCAGCTTGTCCGCCGCCTACGAGCAGTACTTC
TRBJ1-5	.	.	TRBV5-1	CASSPLGPWEPQHF	TGCGCCAGCAGCCCCTTAGGCCCGTGGGAGCCCCAGCATTTT
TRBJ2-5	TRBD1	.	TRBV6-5	CASTRDRGATETQYF	TGTGCCAGCACCCGGGACAGGGGAGCGACAGAGACCCAGTACTTC
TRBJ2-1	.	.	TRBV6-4	CASSDRAGLPNEQFF	TGTGCCAGCAGTGATAGGGCGGGGCTCCCCAATGAGCAGTTCTTC
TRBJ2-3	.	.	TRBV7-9	CASSLDLRTDTQYF	TGTGCCAGCAGCTTAGATCTTCGCACAGATACGCAGTATTTT
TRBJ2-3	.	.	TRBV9	CASSVEADTQYF	TGTGCCAGCAGCGTAGAAGCAGATACGCAGTATTTT
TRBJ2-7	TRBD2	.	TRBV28	CASIKTGLAVNSYEQYF	TGTGCCAGCATTAAGACGGGACTAGCGGTGAACTCCTACGAGCAGTACTTC
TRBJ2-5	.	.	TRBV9	CASSVGGSGQETQYF	TGTGCCAGCAGCGTAGGTGGGAGTGGGCAAGAGACCCAGTACTTC
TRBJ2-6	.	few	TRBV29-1	CSVGGILASGANVLTF	TGCAGCGTGGGGGGAATACTGGCCTCTGGGGCCAACGTCCTGACTTTC
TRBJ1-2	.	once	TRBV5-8	CASSLGLRTGQYGYTF	TGTGCCAGCAGCTTGGGTCTGAGGACCGGGCAATATGGCTACACCTTC
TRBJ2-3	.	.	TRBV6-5	CASSVQADTQYF	TGTGCCAGCAGTGTACAGGCAGATACGCAGTATTTT
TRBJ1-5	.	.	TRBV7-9	CASSSGASNQPQHF	TGTGCCAGCAGCTCAGGGGCCAGCAATCAGCCCCAGCATTTT
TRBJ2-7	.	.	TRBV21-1	CASSARDRYYEQYF	TGTGCCAGCAGCGCGAGGGACAGATACTACGAGCAGTACTTC
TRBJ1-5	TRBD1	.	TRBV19	CASSISFGRGRTVGSNQPQHF	TGTGCCAGTAGTATAAGTTTTGGCAGGGGGCGAACAGTGGGTAGCAATCAGCCCCAGCATTTT
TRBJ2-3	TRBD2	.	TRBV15	CATSKQPGLAEGGPTDTQYF	TGTGCCACCAGCAAGCAGCCGGGACTAGCGGAGGGGGGCCCCACAGATACGCAGTATTTT
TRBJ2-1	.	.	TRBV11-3	CASSSRDGYNEQFF	TGTGCCAGCAGCAGCCGGGACGGATACAATGAGCAGTTCTTC
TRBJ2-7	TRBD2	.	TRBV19	CASSIVGGSYEQYF	TGTGCCAGTAGTATAGTCGGGGGGTCCTACGAGCAGTACTTC
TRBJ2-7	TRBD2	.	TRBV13	CASSFPTSGSYEQYF	TGTGCCAGCAGCTTCCCCACTAGCGGGAGCTACGAGCAGTACTTC
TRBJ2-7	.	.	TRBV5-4	CASSDGIGVYEQYF	TGTGCCAGCAGCGACGGCATTGGAGTGTACGAGCAGTACTTC
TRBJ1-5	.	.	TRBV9	CASSVTGTNQPQHF	TGTGCCAGCAGCGTAACAGGGACAAATCAGCCCCAGCATTTT
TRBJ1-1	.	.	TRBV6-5	CASSDGLTSKAFF	TGTGCCAGCAGCGACGGACTAACATCTAAGGCTTTCTTT